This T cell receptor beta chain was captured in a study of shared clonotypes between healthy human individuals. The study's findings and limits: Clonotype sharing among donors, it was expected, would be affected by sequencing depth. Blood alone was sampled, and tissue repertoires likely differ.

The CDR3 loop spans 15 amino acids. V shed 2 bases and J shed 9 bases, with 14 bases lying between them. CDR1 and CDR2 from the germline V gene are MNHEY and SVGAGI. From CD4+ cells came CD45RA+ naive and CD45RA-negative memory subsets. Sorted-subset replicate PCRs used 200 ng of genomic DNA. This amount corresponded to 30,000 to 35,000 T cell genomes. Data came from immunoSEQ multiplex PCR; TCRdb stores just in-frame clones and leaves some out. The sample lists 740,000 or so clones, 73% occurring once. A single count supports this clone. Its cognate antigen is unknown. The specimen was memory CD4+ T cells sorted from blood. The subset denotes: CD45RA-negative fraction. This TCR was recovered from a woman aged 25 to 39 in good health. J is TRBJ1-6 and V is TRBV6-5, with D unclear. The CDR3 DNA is TGTGCCAGCAGTTACGGCCAGGCGGCCGGTTCACCCCTCCACTTT. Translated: CASSYGQAAGSPLHF.